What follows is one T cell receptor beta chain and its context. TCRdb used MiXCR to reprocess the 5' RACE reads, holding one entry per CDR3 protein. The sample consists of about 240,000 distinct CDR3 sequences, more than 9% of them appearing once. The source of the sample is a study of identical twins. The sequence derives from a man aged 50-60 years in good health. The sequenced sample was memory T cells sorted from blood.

The CDR3 loop reads CATQSLVTGELFF. For the CDR3, the DNA is TGTGCCACTCAAAGCCTAGTCACCGGGGAGCTGTTTTTT. The chain links TRBV7-9 to TRBJ2-2; D remains ambiguous. The CDR3 consists of 13 residues. Germline CDR1 and CDR2: SEHNR and FQNEAQ (reference sequence). Trimming left V 10 bases short and J 4 bases short, with 13 bases between.